This T cell receptor beta chain was profiled in a study of cytomegalovirus exposure and HLA in healthy donors. In the study overall: The 120 or so validation repertoires, a later analysis reported, used the same platform as the approximately 670 first-cohort repertoires. Study-wide results and limits: Through in vitro validation, three CMV-associated chains were shown to be specific for CMV antigens. The listing of about 150 TCR beta chains classed them as cytomegalovirus-associated. Rare TCR sequences predominated, though certain public TCRs were found in many donors.

This clone was seen only a few times. Antigen specificity is unknown. Sequencing used immunoSEQ multiplex PCR; TCRdb keeps in-frame clones, though not all of them. The data show about 180,000 clones, 75% to 90% seen once. The receptor was derived from a man aged 18 to 35 in good health and CMV-seropositive. What was sequenced was PBMCs.

The CDR3 reads CASSLDPGVFNEKLFF. The CDR3 DNA sequence: TGCGCCAGCAGCTTGGACCCCGGAGTCTTTAATGAAAAACTGTTTTTT. V and J are TRBV5-1 and TRBJ1-4, with D uncertain. The CDR3 covers 16 residues. Trimming shortened V by 0 bases and J by 4 bases, and 13 bases separated the two germline ends. Looked up from germline, CDR1 is SGHRS and CDR2 is YFSETQ.